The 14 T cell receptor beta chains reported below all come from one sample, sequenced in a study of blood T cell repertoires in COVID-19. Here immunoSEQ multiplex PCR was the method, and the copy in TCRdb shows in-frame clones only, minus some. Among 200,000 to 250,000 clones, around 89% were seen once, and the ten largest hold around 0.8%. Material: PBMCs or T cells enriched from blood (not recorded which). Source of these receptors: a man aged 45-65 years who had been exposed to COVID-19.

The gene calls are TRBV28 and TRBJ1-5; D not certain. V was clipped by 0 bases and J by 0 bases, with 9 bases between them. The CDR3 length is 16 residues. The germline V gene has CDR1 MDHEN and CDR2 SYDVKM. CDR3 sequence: CASSLWGGDSNQPQHF. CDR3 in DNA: TGTGCCAGCAGTTTATGGGGCGGGGATAGCAATCAGCCCCAGCATTTT.

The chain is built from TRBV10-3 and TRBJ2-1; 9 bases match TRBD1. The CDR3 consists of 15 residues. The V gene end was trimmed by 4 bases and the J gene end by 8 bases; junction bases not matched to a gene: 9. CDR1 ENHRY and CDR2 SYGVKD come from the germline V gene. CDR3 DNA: TGTGCCATCAGTGTTAAGGGACAGGGCCCCCATGAGCAGTTCTTC. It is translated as CAISVKGQGPHEQFF.

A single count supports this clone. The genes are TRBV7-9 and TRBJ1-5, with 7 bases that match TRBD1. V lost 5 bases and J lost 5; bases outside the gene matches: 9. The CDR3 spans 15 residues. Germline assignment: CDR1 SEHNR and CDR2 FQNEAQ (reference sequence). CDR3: CASSRDRAPHQPQHF. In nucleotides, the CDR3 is TGTGCCAGCAGCCGCGACAGGGCCCCTCATCAGCCCCAGCATTTT.

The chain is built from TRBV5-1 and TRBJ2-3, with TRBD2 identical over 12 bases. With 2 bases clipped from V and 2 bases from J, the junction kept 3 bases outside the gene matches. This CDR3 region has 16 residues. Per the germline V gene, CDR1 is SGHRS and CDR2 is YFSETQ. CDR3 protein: CASSLGLAGNTDTQYF. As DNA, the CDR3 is TGCGCCAGCAGCTTAGGACTAGCGGGAAACACAGATACGCAGTATTTT.

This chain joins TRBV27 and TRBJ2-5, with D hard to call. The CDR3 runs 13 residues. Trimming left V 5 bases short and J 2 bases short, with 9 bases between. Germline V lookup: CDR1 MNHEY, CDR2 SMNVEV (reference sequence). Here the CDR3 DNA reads TGTGCCAGCAGTATCAGGTTTCAAGAGACCCAGTACTTC. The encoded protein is CASSIRFQETQYF.

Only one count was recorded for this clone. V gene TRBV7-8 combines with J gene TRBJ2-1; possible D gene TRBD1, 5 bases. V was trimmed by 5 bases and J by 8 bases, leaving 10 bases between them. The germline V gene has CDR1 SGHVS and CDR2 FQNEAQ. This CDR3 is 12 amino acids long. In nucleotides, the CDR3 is TGTGCCAGCAGCCCCCGGACACATGAGCAGTTCTTC. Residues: CASSPRTHEQFF.

CDR3 residues: CASSFTGASIDYTF. The DNA of the CDR3 is TGTGCCAGCAGCTTCACAGGGGCCTCGATCGACTACACCTTC. The chain links TRBV7-3 to TRBJ1-2; 7 bases line up with TRBD1. The CDR3 contains 14 residues. Trimming cost V 3 bases and J 10 bases; bases outside gene matches: 11. Germline V gene lookup returns CDR1 SGHTA and CDR2 FQGTGA.

CDR3 sequence (DNA): TGTGCCAGCAGCACCGGGACAGAGCCCGGCTACACCTTC. It yields the protein CASSTGTEPGYTF. This chain joins TRBV5-4 and TRBJ1-2; 7 bases match TRBD1. CDR3 length: 13 amino acids. From germline, CDR1 is SGHNT and CDR2 YYREEE (reference sequence). The junction had 8 bases not matched to a gene; V was cut back by 4 bases and J by 8 bases.

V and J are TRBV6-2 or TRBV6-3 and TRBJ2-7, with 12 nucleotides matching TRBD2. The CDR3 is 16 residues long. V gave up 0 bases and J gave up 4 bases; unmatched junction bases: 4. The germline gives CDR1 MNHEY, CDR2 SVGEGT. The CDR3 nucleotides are TGTGCCAGCAGTTACTCACTAGCGGGAGGAACGTACGAGCAGTACGTC. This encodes CASSYSLAGGTYEQYV.

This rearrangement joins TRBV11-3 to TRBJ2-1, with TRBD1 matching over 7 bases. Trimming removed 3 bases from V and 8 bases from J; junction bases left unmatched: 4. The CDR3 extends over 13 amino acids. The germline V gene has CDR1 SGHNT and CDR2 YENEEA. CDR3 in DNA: TGTGCCAGCAGCTTGTCCAGGGGGTATGAGCAGTTCTTC. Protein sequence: CASSLSRGYEQFF.

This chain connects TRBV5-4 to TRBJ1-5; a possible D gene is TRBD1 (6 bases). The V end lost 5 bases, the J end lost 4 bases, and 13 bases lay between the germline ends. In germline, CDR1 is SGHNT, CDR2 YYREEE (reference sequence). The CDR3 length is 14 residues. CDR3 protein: CASSSAGENQPQHF. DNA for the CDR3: TGTGCCAGCAGTAGTGCAGGGGAAAATCAGCCCCAGCATTTT.

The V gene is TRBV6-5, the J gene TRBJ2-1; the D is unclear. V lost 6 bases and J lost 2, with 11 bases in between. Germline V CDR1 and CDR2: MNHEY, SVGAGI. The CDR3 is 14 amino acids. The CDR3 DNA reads TGTGCCAGCAGCGGTTCGCGAACCTACAATGAGCAGTTCTTC. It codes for CASSGSRTYNEQFF.

The CDR3 reads CAWGGQGAWNEQFF. In DNA, the CDR3 is TGTGCCTGGGGGGGACAGGGGGCTTGGAATGAGCAGTTCTTC. This chain links TRBV30 with TRBJ2-1, with 12 bases identical to TRBD1. There are 14 residues in the CDR3. Per the germline V gene, CDR1 is GTSNPN and CDR2 is SVGIG (reference sequence). V trimming: 5 bases; J trimming: 7 bases; junction bases outside the gene matches: 6.

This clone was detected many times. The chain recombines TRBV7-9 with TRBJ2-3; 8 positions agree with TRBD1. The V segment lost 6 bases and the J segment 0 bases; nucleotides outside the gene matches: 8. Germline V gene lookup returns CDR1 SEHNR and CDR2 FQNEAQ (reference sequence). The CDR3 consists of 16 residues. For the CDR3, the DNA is TGTGCCAGCAGACCGTACGGGACAGGCAGCACAGATACGCAGTATTTT. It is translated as CASRPYGTGSTDTQYF.